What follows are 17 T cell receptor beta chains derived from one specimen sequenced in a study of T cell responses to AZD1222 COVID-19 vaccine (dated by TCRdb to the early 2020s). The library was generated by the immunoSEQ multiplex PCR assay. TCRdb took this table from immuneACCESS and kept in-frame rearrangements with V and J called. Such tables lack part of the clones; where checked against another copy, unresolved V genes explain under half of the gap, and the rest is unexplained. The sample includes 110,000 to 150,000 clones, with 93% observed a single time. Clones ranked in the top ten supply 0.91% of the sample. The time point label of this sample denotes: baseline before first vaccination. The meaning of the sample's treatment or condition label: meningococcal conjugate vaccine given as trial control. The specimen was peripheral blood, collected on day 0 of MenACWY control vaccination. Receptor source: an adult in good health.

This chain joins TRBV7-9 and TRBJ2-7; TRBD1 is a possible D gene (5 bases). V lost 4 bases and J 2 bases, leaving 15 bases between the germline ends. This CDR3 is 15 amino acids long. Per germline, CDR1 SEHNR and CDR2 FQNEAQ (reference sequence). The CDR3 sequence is CASSSGGRGPYEQYF. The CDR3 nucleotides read TGTGCCAGCAGCTCAGGCGGTAGGGGTCCCTACGAGCAGTACTTC.

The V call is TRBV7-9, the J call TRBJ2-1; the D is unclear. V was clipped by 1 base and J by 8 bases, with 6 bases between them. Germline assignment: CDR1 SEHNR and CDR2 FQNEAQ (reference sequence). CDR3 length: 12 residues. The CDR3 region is CASSLVWDEQFF. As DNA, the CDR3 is TGTGCCAGCAGCTTAGTTTGGGATGAGCAGTTCTTC.

CDR3 sequence: CAWTPTESYNEQFF. The CDR3 coding sequence is TGTGCCTGGACCCCGACGGAATCCTACAATGAGCAGTTCTTC. V gene TRBV30 combines with J gene TRBJ2-1; D is unresolved. Germline lookup yields CDR1 GTSNPN and CDR2 SVGIG (reference sequence). The V end lost 4 bases, the J end lost 1 base, and 11 bases lay between the germline ends. This CDR3 comprises 14 residues. The full variable domain, rest sourced from reference TRBV30 and TRBJ2-1, is SQTIHQWPATLVQPVGSPLSLECTVEGTSNPNLYWYRQAAGRGLQLLFYSVGIGQISSEVPQNLSASRPQDRQFILSSKKLLLSDSGFYLCAWTPTESYNEQFFGPGTRLTVL.

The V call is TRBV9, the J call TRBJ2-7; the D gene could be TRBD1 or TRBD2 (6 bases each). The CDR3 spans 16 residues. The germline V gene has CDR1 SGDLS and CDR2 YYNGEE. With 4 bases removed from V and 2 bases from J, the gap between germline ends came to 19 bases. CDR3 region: CASSSRGGTAPYEQYF. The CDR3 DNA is TGTGCCAGCAGCTCCCGAGGGGGGACCGCGCCCTACGAGCAGTACTTC.

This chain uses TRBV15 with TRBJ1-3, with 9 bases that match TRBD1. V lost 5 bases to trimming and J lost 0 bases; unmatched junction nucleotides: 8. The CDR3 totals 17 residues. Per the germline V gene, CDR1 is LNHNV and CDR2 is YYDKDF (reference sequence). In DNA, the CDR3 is TGTGCCACCAGCGACTACAGGGGGCTGGTCTCTGGAAACACCATATATTTT. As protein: CATSDYRGLVSGNTIYF.

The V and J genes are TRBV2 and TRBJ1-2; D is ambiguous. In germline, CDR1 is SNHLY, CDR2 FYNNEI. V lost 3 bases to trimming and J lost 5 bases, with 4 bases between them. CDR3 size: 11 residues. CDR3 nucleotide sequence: TGTGCCAGCAGTGAGGGTTATGGCTACACCTTC. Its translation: CASSEGYGYTF.

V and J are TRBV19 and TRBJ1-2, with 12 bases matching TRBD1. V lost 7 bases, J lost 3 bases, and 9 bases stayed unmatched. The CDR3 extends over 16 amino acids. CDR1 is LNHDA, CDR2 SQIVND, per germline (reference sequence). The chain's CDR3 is CASTIPGQGADYGYTF. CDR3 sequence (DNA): TGTGCCAGTACTATTCCGGGACAGGGGGCCGACTATGGCTACACCTTC.

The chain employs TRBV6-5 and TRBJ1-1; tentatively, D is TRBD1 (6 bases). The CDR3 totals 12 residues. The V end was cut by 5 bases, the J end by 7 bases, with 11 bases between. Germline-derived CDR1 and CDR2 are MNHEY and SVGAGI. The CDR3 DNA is TGTGCCAGCAGTAACAGGGTGGATGAAGCTTTCTTT. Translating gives CASSNRVDEAFF.

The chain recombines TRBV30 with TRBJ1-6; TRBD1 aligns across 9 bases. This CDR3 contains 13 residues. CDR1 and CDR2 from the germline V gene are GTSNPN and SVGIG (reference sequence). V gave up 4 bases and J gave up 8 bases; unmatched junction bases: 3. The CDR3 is CAWKGQGDSPLHF. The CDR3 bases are TGTGCCTGGAAGGGACAGGGCGATTCACCCCTCCACTTT.

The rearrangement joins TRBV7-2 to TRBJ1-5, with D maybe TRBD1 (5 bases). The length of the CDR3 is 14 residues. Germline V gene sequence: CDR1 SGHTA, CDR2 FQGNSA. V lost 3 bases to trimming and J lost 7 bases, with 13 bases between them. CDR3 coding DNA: TGTGCCAGCAGCTTGGGCAGGGTCCCCCAGCCCCAGCATTTT. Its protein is CASSLGRVPQPQHF. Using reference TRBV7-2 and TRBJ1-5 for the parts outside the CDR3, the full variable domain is GAGVSQSPSNKVTEKGKDVELRCDPISGHTALYWYRQSLGQGLEFLIYFQGNSAPDKSGLPSDRFSAERTGGSVSTLTIQRTQQEDSAVYLCASSLGRVPQPQHFGDGTRLSIL.

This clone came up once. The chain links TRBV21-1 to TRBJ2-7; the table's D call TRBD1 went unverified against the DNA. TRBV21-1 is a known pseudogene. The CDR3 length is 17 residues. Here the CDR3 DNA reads TGTGCCAGCAGCAAAGGCGGGGCGGGGACAGGGACGAACGAGCAGTACTTC. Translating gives CASSKGGAGTGTNEQYF.

CDR3 nucleotide sequence: TGTGCCAGCAGCCCCCTTGGTCGTGTCTACGAGCAGTACTTC. The encoded protein is CASSPLGRVYEQYF. The gene calls are TRBV11-1 and TRBJ2-7; D not resolved. The CDR3 runs to 14 residues. V lost 5 bases, J lost 3 bases, and 14 bases lay in between. Germline V gene data show CDR1 as SGHAT and CDR2 as FQDESV (reference sequence).

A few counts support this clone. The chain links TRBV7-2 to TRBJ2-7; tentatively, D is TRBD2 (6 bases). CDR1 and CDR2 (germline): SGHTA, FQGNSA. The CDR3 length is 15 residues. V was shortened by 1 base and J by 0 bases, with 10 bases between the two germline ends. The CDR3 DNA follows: TGTGCCAGCAGCTTAGTTAGCGGACGCTCCTACGAGCAGTACTTC. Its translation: CASSLVSGRSYEQYF. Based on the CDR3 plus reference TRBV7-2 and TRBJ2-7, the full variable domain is GAGVSQSPSNKVTEKGKDVELRCDPISGHTALYWYRQSLGQGLEFLIYFQGNSAPDKSGLPSDRFSAERTGGSVSTLTIQRTQQEDSAVYLCASSLVSGRSYEQYFGPGTRLTVT.

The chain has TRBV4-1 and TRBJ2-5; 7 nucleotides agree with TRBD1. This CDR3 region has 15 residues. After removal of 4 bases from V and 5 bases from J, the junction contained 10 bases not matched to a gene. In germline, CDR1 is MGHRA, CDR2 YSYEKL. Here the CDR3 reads CASSPTGPFGETQYF. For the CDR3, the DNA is TGCGCCAGCAGCCCGACAGGGCCGTTTGGGGAGACCCAGTACTTC.

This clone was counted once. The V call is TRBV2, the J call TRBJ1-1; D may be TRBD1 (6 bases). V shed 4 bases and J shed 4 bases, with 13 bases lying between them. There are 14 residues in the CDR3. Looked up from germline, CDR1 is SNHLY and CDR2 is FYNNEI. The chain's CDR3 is CASSAARGVTEAFF. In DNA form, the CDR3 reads TGTGCCAGCAGTGCCGCGAGGGGGGTCACTGAAGCTTTCTTT.

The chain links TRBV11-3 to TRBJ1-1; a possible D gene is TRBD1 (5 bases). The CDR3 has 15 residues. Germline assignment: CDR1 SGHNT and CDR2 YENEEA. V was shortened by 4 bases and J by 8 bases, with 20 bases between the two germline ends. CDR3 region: CASSSGGMQGFEAFF. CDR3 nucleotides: TGTGCCAGCAGCTCCGGGGGGATGCAGGGCTTCGAAGCTTTCTTT.

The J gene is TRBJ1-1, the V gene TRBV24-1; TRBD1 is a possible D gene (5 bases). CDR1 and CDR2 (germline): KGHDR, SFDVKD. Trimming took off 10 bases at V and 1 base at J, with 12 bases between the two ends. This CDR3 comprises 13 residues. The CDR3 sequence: CATSNGANTEAFF. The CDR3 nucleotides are TGTGCCACTTCTAACGGGGCGAACACTGAAGCTTTCTTT.